This entry lists 19 T cell receptor beta chains sequenced from one sample in a study of blood T cell repertoires in COVID-19. Assay used: immunoSEQ multiplex PCR; TCRdb lists only in-frame clones, some missing. The table lists over 85,000 clones, less than 85% of them singletons. The sequenced sample consisted of peripheral blood. The receptors shown here come from a woman of 80 years or more with acute or convalescent COVID-19.

The V gene is TRBV5-5, the J gene TRBJ2-7, with 8 nucleotides matching TRBD2. The J segment lost 6 bases and the V segment lost 0 bases, leaving 2 bases of the junction unmatched. This CDR3 is 13 amino acids long. Germline V gene lookup returns CDR1 SGHKS and CDR2 YYEKEE (reference sequence). The CDR3 nucleotides read TGTGCCAGCAGCTTGGAGCGGGAGAGCGAGCAGTACTTC. Encoded protein: CASSLERESEQYF.

The chain joins TRBV13 to TRBJ1-2; 7 nucleotides align to TRBD1. Germline V gene sequence: CDR1 PRHDT, CDR2 FYEKMQ (reference sequence). The CDR3 runs 15 residues. The junction had 10 bases not matched to a gene; V was cut back by 5 bases and J by 4 bases. This CDR3 reads CASSLARGQIYGYTF. The CDR3 nucleotides are TGTGCCAGCAGCCTAGCCCGGGGACAGATCTATGGCTACACCTTC.

In its sample, this clone was seen a few times. The V and J genes are TRBV4-1 and TRBJ2-7; weak D call: TRBD1 (5 bases). With 0 bases removed from V and 4 bases from J, the gap between germline ends came to 10 bases. Germline loops: CDR1 MGHRA, CDR2 YSYEKL. The CDR3 spans 14 residues. CDR3 in amino acids: CASSQDQGLYEQYF. The CDR3 DNA reads TGCGCCAGCAGCCAAGACCAGGGCCTGTACGAGCAGTACTTC.

The V gene is TRBV5-1, the J gene TRBJ2-1; 11 nucleotides align to TRBD2. The CDR3 extends over 16 amino acids. Germline V gives CDR1 SGHRS, CDR2 YFSETQ. The V segment lost 1 base and the J segment 9 bases; nucleotides outside the gene matches: 9. CDR3 residues: CASSLNLAGGPSEQFF. The CDR3 nucleotides read TGCGCCAGCAGCTTGAATTTAGCGGGAGGGCCCAGTGAGCAGTTCTTC.

The sample holds one count of this clone. The J gene is TRBJ2-6, the V gene TRBV11-2, with TRBD2 matching 7 bases. V shed 5 bases, J shed 2 bases, and the junction held 9 bases outside the gene matches. The CDR3 length is 17 residues. Per germline, CDR1 SGHAT and CDR2 FQNNGV. CDR3 loop: CASSPPLAGAGANVLTF. In DNA, the CDR3 is TGTGCCAGCAGCCCACCCCTGGCGGGGGCTGGGGCCAACGTCCTGACTTTC.

V usage is TRBV9 and J usage is TRBJ1-1; TRBD1 matches 7 bases. Trimming took 3 bases from V and 8 from J; bases not matched to a gene: 4. The germline gives CDR1 SGDLS, CDR2 YYNGEE. The CDR3 consists of 12 residues. The CDR3 sequence is CASSANRGEAFF. The CDR3, as DNA: TGTGCCAGCAGCGCCAACAGGGGCGAAGCTTTCTTT.

This chain links TRBV5-6 with TRBJ2-7; 7 positions match TRBD2. The CDR3 extends over 14 amino acids. J lost 3 bases, V lost 2 bases, and 5 bases had no gene match. Germline V gives CDR1 SGHDT, CDR2 YYEEEE. The CDR3 sequence: CASSFPGTIYEQYF. The CDR3 DNA reads as TGTGCCAGCAGCTTTCCCGGGACTATCTACGAGCAGTACTTC.

Written as DNA, the CDR3 is TGTGCCAGCAGCCGTGGTGGGGCCTCCTACGAGCAGTACTTC. This encodes CASSRGGASYEQYF. The chain has TRBV7-2 and TRBJ2-7; D is perhaps TRBD1 (5 bases). The germline V gene has CDR1 SGHTA and CDR2 FQGNSA. This CDR3 is built from 14 residues. V was pared by 5 bases and J by 0 bases, with 11 bases between. The full variable domain, in which reference TRBV7-2 and TRBJ2-7 provide the parts outside the CDR3, is GAGVSQSPSNKVTEKGKDVELRCDPISGHTALYWYRQSLGQGLEFLIYFQGNSAPDKSGLPSDRFSAERTGGSVSTLTIQRTQQEDSAVYLCASSRGGASYEQYFGPGTRLTVT.

This rearrangement joins TRBV11-2 to TRBJ2-3; TRBD1 might be the D (6 bases). CDR1 and CDR2 from the germline V gene are SGHAT and FQNNGV. V gave up 4 bases and J gave up 2 bases, with 10 bases separating them. This CDR3 is built from 14 residues. In DNA form, the CDR3 reads TGTGCCAGCAGCTCCCGACAGGACACAGATACGCAGTATTTT. This sequence encodes CASSSRQDTDTQYF.

The J gene is TRBJ1-3, the V gene TRBV18; 7 bases agree with TRBD1. This CDR3 is built from 14 residues. CDR1 and CDR2 (germline): KGHSH, LQKENI. The V gene end was trimmed by 2 bases and the J gene end by 2 bases; junction bases not matched to a gene: 0. The CDR3 protein is CASSPDRAGNTIYF. DNA of the CDR3: TGTGCCAGCTCACCAGACAGGGCTGGAAACACCATATATTTT.

The rearrangement joins TRBV3-1 (or the pseudogene TRBV3-2) to TRBJ1-1; 7 nucleotides line up with TRBD1. Unmatched junction bases numbered 7, after V lost 4 bases and J lost 5 bases. CDR1 and CDR2 from the germline V gene are LGHDT and YNNKEL (reference sequence). CDR3 length equals 14 residues. CDR3 residues: CASSPGTARTEAFF. The CDR3 nucleotides are TGTGCCAGCAGCCCTGGGACAGCCAGGACTGAAGCTTTCTTT.

The chain recombines TRBV9 with TRBJ2-1; 7 bases are shared with TRBD2. The CDR3 length is 15 residues. With 0 bases clipped from V and 5 bases from J, the junction kept 5 bases outside the gene matches. Germline V lookup: CDR1 SGDLS, CDR2 YYNGEE. CDR3 sequence reads: CASSVGAGAHNEQFF. DNA of the CDR3: TGTGCCAGCAGCGTAGGGGCGGGAGCCCACAATGAGCAGTTCTTC.

This clone was counted a single time. The V call is TRBV5-4, the J call TRBJ1-2; 8 bases match TRBD1. Trimming took 1 base from V and 7 from J; bases not matched to a gene: 3. Germline assignment: CDR1 SGHNT and CDR2 YYREEE (reference sequence). There are 13 residues in the CDR3. CDR3 loop: CASSLSGGFGYTF. The DNA for the CDR3 is TGTGCCAGCAGCTTGTCAGGGGGCTTTGGCTACACCTTC.

V usage is TRBV5-5 and J usage is TRBJ1-1; maybe TRBD1 (5 bases). Germline CDR1 is SGHKS and CDR2 is YYEKEE (reference sequence). The length of the CDR3 is 13 residues. Between the trimmed V and J ends, which lost 4 bases and 6 bases, there was a span of 13 bases. The CDR3 loop reads CASSPGTISEAFF. As DNA, the CDR3 is TGTGCCAGCAGCCCCGGGACTATATCTGAAGCTTTCTTT.

This sequence joins TRBV5-1 and TRBJ2-1; 9 bases fit TRBD2. The V gene's germline CDR1 is SGHRS and CDR2 YFSETQ. The J segment lost 5 bases and the V segment lost 0 bases, leaving 3 bases of the junction unmatched. The CDR3 is 15 amino acids. CDR3 protein: CASSLGAGGNNEQFF. The DNA of the CDR3 is TGCGCCAGCAGCTTGGGGGCGGGAGGGAACAATGAGCAGTTCTTC.

The chain couples TRBV6-5 to TRBJ1-1, with a possible D match to TRBD1 (6 bases). There are 14 residues in the CDR3. V gave up 2 bases and J gave up 3 bases, with 10 bases separating them. CDR1 is MNHEY and CDR2 is SVGAGI in the germline V gene. CDR3 coding DNA: TGTGCCAGCAGTTACGGCAGGGGCTACACTGAAGCTTTCTTT. Its translation: CASSYGRGYTEAFF.

The rearrangement joins TRBV7-6 to TRBJ2-2, with 8 bases identical to TRBD2. The CDR3 is 16 residues long. CDR1 and CDR2 from the germline V gene are SGHVS and FNYEAQ. V shed 4 bases and J 7 bases; nucleotides not matched to a gene: 11. For the CDR3, the DNA is TGTGCCAGCAGCTCTCATGGGCTAGCGGGTGGCGGGGAGCTGTTTTTT. Encoded protein: CASSSHGLAGGGELFF.

The chain uses TRBV10-3 and TRBJ1-2; 7 nucleotides match TRBD1. Germline V lookup: CDR1 ENHRY, CDR2 SYGVKD. Trimming at V came to 8 bases and at J to 4 bases, leaving 1 base not matched to a gene. This CDR3 region has 11 residues. CDR3 protein: CAIQGGYGYTF. The CDR3 DNA reads as TGTGCCATCCAGGGGGGCTATGGCTACACCTTC.

V gene TRBV5-1 combines with J gene TRBJ1-1; perhaps TRBD1 as D (6 bases). Trimming shortened V by 1 base and J by 5 bases, and 15 bases separated the two germline ends. Germline V lookup: CDR1 SGHRS, CDR2 YFSETQ. This CDR3 contains 15 residues. The CDR3 DNA reads TGCGCCAGCAGCTTGATGGGGGCCCAACGGACTGAAGCTTTCTTT. It is translated as CASSLMGAQRTEAFF. Based on the CDR3 plus reference TRBV5-1 and TRBJ1-1, the full variable domain is KAGVTQTPRYLIKTRGQQVTLSCSPISGHRSVSWYQQTPGQGLQFLFEYFSETQRNKGNFPGRFSGRQFSNSRSEMNVSTLELGDSALYLCASSLMGAQRTEAFFGQGTRLTVV.